This TCR beta chain was identified during a study of T cells in Graves' hyperthyroidism and ophthalmopathy. Study context: Peripheral blood draws took place at initial diagnosis, ahead of any treatment.

There were TCR beta CDR3 regions amplified from RNA transcripts. First-round RT-PCR with HTBI primers amplified the TCR CDR3 region. Each CDR3 protein is one row after TCRdb ran MiXCR on the multiplex PCR reads. The profile shows fewer than 400,000 distinct CDR3 sequences, about 15% of them singletons. This clonotype has at least ten counts. The antigen remains undetermined. Germline lookup yields CDR1 MDHEN and CDR2 SYDVKM. Trimming stripped 6 bases from V and 2 bases from J, with 23 bases between. The CDR3 loop spans 18 amino acids. Any symptoms of ophthalmopathy came after the first hyperthyroidism diagnosis, from which the blood sample dates. Extraction of PBMCs used around 9.6 ml of fresh peripheral blood. The study, taken as a whole, reports: Ophthalmopathy was distinguished from stable hyperthyroidism by 13 V-J signatures.

The chain combines TRBV28 with TRBJ2-1, with D possibly matching TRBD2 (6 bases). The source material was blood. The clonotype originates from a young woman with Graves' hyperthyroidism that later progressed to Graves' ophthalmopathy. CDR3 nucleotides: TGTGCCAGCAGGCACTTCGTCGGGAGCCCTCAGCCCTACAATGAGCAGTTCTTC. This gives the protein CASRHFVGSPQPYNEQFF.